The clone carrying this T cell receptor (beta chain) was seen just once. The entry originates in a study of blood T cell repertoires in COVID-19. CDR3 length equals 16 residues. Germline assignment: CDR1 MDHEN and CDR2 SYDVKM. V gave up 5 bases and J gave up 4 bases, with 18 bases separating them. As originally analysed: Amplifying reference gene primers gave estimates of nucleated cell counts. Some clones are missing from TCRdb's copy, which holds only in-frame ones; the method was immunoSEQ multiplex PCR. From that table come the V and J calls and clone size; the DNA was used to work out D and trimming. The sample yields 200,000 to 250,000 clones, roughly 85% seen once.

The chain joins TRBV28 to TRBJ1-5; D perhaps matches TRBD1 (6 bases). The source material was peripheral blood. This TCR derives from a man aged 45-65 years with COVID-19, enrolled during active disease. Written as DNA, the CDR3 is TGTGCCAGCAGTCTACCTCCGGGACACTTAAATCAGCCCCAGCATTTT. It yields the protein CASSLPPGHLNQPQHF.